The rows below give T cell receptor beta chains drawn from one sample of a study of T cell changes during pregnancy in multiple sclerosis. The table came from immunoSEQ multiplex PCR; TCRdb's copy has only in-frame clones and leaves some out. The repertoire holds tens of thousands of clones, with 80% to 95% as singletons. The material was CD4+ T cells from peripheral blood mononuclear cells, obtained before pregnancy. These receptors all stem from a female donor with multiple sclerosis, enrolled in a pregnancy study. Both conserved end residues are part of each CDR3. Each record gives: J gene, clone size, V gene, D gene, CDR3 DNA, CDR3 protein. A D gene is named only where the DNA matches it firmly. The size of a clone is reported for some rows only, either as once, few or many, or as a class for expanded clones.

TRBJ2-1,.,TRBV7-2,TRBD2,TGTGCCAGCAGCTTAGTTGGGGGGAGGGTTAATGAGCAGTTCTTC,CASSLVGGRVNEQFF
TRBJ2-7,.,TRBV19,.,TGTGCCAGTAGTCCCCCCGACAGTAACCCCTACGAGCAGTACTTC,CASSPPDSNPYEQYF
TRBJ1-4,.,TRBV7-9,.,TGTGCCAGCCAAGAGGGCGCGGGACCTAATGAAAAACTGTTTTTT,CASQEGAGPNEKLFF
TRBJ2-3,.,TRBV6-5,.,TGTGCCAGCAGTCCTAAGTGGACAGATACGCAGTATTTT,CASSPKWTDTQYF
TRBJ2-1,.,TRBV7-9,TRBD2,TGTGCCAGCAGCTTAGGGACTAGCGAGGTTTATGGTGAGCAGTTCTTC,CASSLGTSEVYGEQFF
TRBJ1-2,.,TRBV5-1,.,TGCGCCAGCAGCTTCGGCAAGGAGGGAACCTATGGCTACACCTTC,CASSFGKEGTYGYTF
TRBJ1-1,.,TRBV5-5,.,TGTGCCAGCAGCTACGGGGGGACGGCTGAAGCTTTCTTT,CASSYGGTAEAFF
TRBJ2-4,.,TRBV9,.,TGTGCCAGCAGCGTAGGCTTGATCACCGGGAACATTCAGTACTTC,CASSVGLITGNIQYF
TRBJ1-3,once,TRBV14,.,TGTGCCAGCAGCCAAGATCTAGTGACCTCTGGAAACACCATATATTTT,CASSQDLVTSGNTIYF
TRBJ1-3,.,TRBV4-3,TRBD1,TGCGCCAGCAGCCCCGGGACAGCCACCGGAAACACCATATATTTT,CASSPGTATGNTIYF
TRBJ2-5,once,TRBV7-3,TRBD1,TGTGCCAGCAGCTTCACTGGACAGGGAGGAGAGACCCAGTACTTC,CASSFTGQGGETQYF
TRBJ2-2,.,TRBV6-4,TRBD2,TGTGCCAGCAGTGCATCTAGCGGCTACACCGGGGAGCTGTTTTTT,CASSASSGYTGELFF
TRBJ1-1,.,TRBV7-2,.,TGTGCCAGCAGCTTGATGTACGGTGTGGAAGCTTTCTTT,CASSLMYGVEAFF
TRBJ1-5,.,TRBV15,.,TGTGCCACCAGCAGAGCAGCTGGCAGGGAGGCAAGCAATCAGCCCCAGCATTTT,CATSRAAGREASNQPQHF
TRBJ2-7,.,TRBV6-1,.,TGTGCCAGCAGTGAAGCGCTTCGTCGGGAGTTAAACAACTTC,CASSEALRRELNNF
TRBJ1-2,.,TRBV7-2,.,TGTGCCAGCAGCTTAGAGGGGATCTATGGCTACACCTTC,CASSLEGIYGYTF
TRBJ2-3,.,TRBV6-4,.,TGTGCCAGCAGTGAAGGACCGGGAACGCAGTATTTT,CASSEGPGTQYF
TRBJ2-7,.,TRBV7-2,TRBD1,TGTGCCAGCAGCTTTGGGACAGGGACCTACGAGCAGTACTTC,CASSFGTGTYEQYF
TRBJ2-7,.,TRBV28,.,TGTGCCAGCAGTCCCAGGGGTTCTTCTCGGGAGCAGTACTTC,CASSPRGSSREQYF
TRBJ1-3,.,TRBV6-5,.,TGTGCCAGCAGGGGTACAGGGAGCTCTGGAAACACCATATATTTT,CASRGTGSSGNTIYF
TRBJ2-1,once,TRBV11-3,TRBD2,TGTGCCAGCAGCTACGGGACTAGCGGGCACAATGAGCAGTTCTTC,CASSYGTSGHNEQFF
TRBJ2-1,once,TRBV7-9,.,TGTGCCAGCAGCTGGACGACAGGTTCCAATGAGCAGTTCTTC,CASSWTTGSNEQFF
TRBJ1-2,.,TRBV6-5,.,TGTGCCAGCAGGGGGGCGAGCTATGGCTACACCTTC,CASRGASYGYTF
TRBJ2-3,once,TRBV6-1,.,TGTGCCAGTGCCGCGAACACAGATACGCAGTATTTT,CASAANTDTQYF
TRBJ1-3,.,TRBV6-6,.,TGTGCCAGCAGTTACTCGGGGAGCTCTGGAAACACCATATATTTT,CASSYSGSSGNTIYF
TRBJ2-7,few,TRBV4-3,.,TGCGCCAGCAGCCAAGATAGCGGCTACGAGCAGTACTTC,CASSQDSGYEQYF
TRBJ2-1,.,TRBV28,TRBD1,TGTGCCAGCACCTCAGGGACAGGTTCCTACAATGAGCAGTTCTTC,CASTSGTGSYNEQFF